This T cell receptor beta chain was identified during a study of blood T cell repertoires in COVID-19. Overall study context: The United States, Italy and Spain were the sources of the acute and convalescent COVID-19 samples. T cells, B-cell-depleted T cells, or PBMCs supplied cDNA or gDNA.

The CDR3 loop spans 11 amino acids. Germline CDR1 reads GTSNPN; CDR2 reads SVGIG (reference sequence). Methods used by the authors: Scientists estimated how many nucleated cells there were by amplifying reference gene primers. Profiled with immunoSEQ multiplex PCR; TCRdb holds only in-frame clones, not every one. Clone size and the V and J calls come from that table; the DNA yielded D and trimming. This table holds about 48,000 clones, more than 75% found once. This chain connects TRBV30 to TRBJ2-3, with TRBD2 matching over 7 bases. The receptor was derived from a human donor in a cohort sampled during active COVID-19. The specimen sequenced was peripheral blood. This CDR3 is CTLAGTDTQYF. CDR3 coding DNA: TGTACCCTAGCGGGCACAGATACGCAGTATTTT.